The source of this T cell receptor beta chain is a study of T cells after yellow fever vaccination (dated by TCRdb to between 2019 and 2020). Concerning the study at large: The SMART-Seq v4 Ultra Low Input RNA kit was used to prepare libraries from fractions with low cell numbers. Bulk TCR alpha and beta repertoires were sequenced longitudinally to track T-cell clones before and after primary and booster YFV17D yellow fever vaccination. Two healthy male donors made up the cohort, one aged 18 to 29 years and the other aged 30 to 40 years. Blood samples were taken at several timepoints before and after primary and secondary immunization, and bulk PBMC replicates and cell subsets were isolated.

The sample's treatment or condition label, in plain terms: live attenuated yellow fever vaccine strain. A standard Ficoll-Paque protocol was used to isolate PBMCs from peripheral blood. Dynabeads CD4 and CD8 positive selection kits were used to isolate the CD4 and CD8 T-cell fractions. RNA was extracted with TriZol from bulk PBMCs, CD4 and CD8 fractions, and dextramer-positive and dextramer-negative fractions. This clonotype was seen only a few times. Which antigen it targets is not known. The input lacks base qualities; no much larger clone sits a single base away. TCR cDNA was made using 5'RACE template switching, a step that added a universal primer site and unique molecular identifiers. Priming of cDNA synthesis was performed from both the TCR alpha and TCR beta constant segments. Library amplification involved two PCR steps, and the second step added sample barcodes and sequencing adapters. Sequencing of libraries was performed on Illumina HiSeq 2500 (2x100 bp) or NovaSeq (2x150 bp). In the source study's methods: MIGEC handled demultiplexing of reads and collapsing into UMI consensus sequences, while MiXCR performed V(D)J alignment. Using edgeR on replicate PBMC samples, clonotypes were called vaccine-responding if FDR was below 0.01 and the log2 fold change was above 5 up to day 15. Each bulk clonotype was labeled CD4 or CD8 based on which sequenced repertoire, CD4 or CD8, contained the clonotype at higher abundance. TCRdb's own reprocessing of the public reads used fastp at Q25 and MiXCR and kept productive beta chains. When rows share a CDR3 protein, they turn into one entry using the most common DNA and genes. Here the V and J calls rest on TCRdb's processing, not on the authors' analysis. The sample table records around 250,000 distinct CDR3 sequences; about 7.1% of these occur just once. The ten top clones hold approximately 0.85% of the sample.

Trimming removed 3 bases from V and 4 bases from J; the gene matches leave 8 bases unexplained. The CDR3 holds 16 amino acids from the cysteine to the phenylalanine. Only CDR3 DNA remains: 48 bases, in frame from the first base. The CDR1 and CDR2 encoded by the germline V gene are SGDLS and YYNGEE. Overall study outcomes, separate from this receptor: The secondary T-cell response was found to be weaker but faster than the primary response, with a peak reached on day 5 rather than on day 15. FACS-sorted repertoires could contain abundant contaminating clonotypes from the bulk population, so computational filtering was required. Because the study included only a couple of donors, the extent to which the findings can be generalized is limited. A small fraction of clonotypes appeared in both the CD4 and CD8 compartments, likely as a result of convergent recombination. Most clones expanded after primary vaccination (roughly 96% of CD4 and about 85% of CD8) were re-detected after the booster, suggesting that broad memory maintenance occurred.

The sequence was collected from a young man who received the YFV17D yellow fever vaccine. This specimen was CD4+ T cells sorted from PBMCs, taken 15 days after the yellow fever booster vaccination. The chain is made from TRBV9 and TRBJ2-3, and 10 junction bases match TRBD1. The nucleotides are TGTGCCAGCAGCGGACAGGGGGCGCGATTGCCAGATACGCAGTATTTT. Its translation reads: CASSGQGARLPDTQYF.